This is a list of T cell receptor beta chains from one sample in a study of blood T cell repertoires in COVID-19. Sequenced by immunoSEQ multiplex PCR; TCRdb stores in-frame clones only, minus some. The repertoire holds more than 150,000 clones, approximately 90% seen once, with over 0.85% in the top ten. The sequenced sample was peripheral blood. These receptor sequences come from a man aged 18 to 30 with acute or convalescent COVID-19. CDR3s include the opening cysteine and the closing phenylalanine or tryptophan.

TRBV7-8	TRBJ2-7	CASSQPARGGYEQYF
TRBV19	TRBJ2-7	CASSIFPGDYEQYF
TRBV30	TRBJ1-5	CAWSISGGNQPQHF
TRBV3-1/TRBV3-2	TRBJ1-6	CASSQVAGWSPLHF
TRBV20-1	TRBJ1-2	CSAGQGAGYTF
TRBV30	TRBJ1-1	CAWSIQGGTEAFF
TRBV4-1	TRBJ2-2	CASSPQGIGELFF
TRBV2	TRBJ2-5	CASTSGGETQYF
TRBV5-1	TRBJ1-2	CASSVGPGQTNYGYTF
TRBV6-5	TRBJ1-5	CASSWGQGQPQHF
TRBV21-1	TRBJ1-4	CASSPLGGRGRRSLNEKLFF
TRBV5-1	TRBJ2-1	CASRPGTPLRFNEQFF
TRBV19	TRBJ1-5	CASSLRKYSNQPQHF
TRBV28	TRBJ1-3	CASSGPRLSGNTIYF